The 12 T cell receptor beta chains below come from one sample, sequenced in a study of blood T cell repertoires in COVID-19. TCRdb's copy holds only in-frame clones and misses some; the assay was immunoSEQ multiplex PCR. The sample carries over 65,000 clones, about 90% recorded once. Sequencing used peripheral blood. All receptors come from a human donor in a cohort sampled during active COVID-19.

The CDR3 region is CASSTTGRGEQYF. Written as DNA, the CDR3 is TGTGCCAGCAGCACGACAGGGCGGGGCGAGCAGTACTTC. The chain employs TRBV3-1 (or the pseudogene TRBV3-2) and TRBJ2-7; a possible D gene is TRBD1 (7 bases). Germline CDR1 is LGHDT and CDR2 is YNNKEL (reference sequence). The CDR3 has 13 residues. Between the trimmed V and J ends, which lost 5 bases and 6 bases, there was a span of 14 bases.

J is TRBJ1-4 and V is TRBV3-1 (or the pseudogene TRBV3-2); D may be TRBD1 (6 bases). There are 14 residues in the CDR3. Between the trimmed V and J ends, which lost 2 bases and 7 bases, there was a span of 11 bases. In germline, CDR1 is LGHDT, CDR2 YNNKEL (reference sequence). The CDR3, as DNA: TGTGCCAGCAGCCAACCAGGGGTCAGTGAAAAACTGTTTTTT. Protein: CASSQPGVSEKLFF.

The chain combines TRBV19 with TRBJ1-2; D is ambiguous. V was pared by 2 bases and J by 4 bases, with 14 bases between. CDR3 length equals 15 residues. Germline values: CDR1 LNHDA, CDR2 SQIVND (reference sequence). The CDR3 loop is CASSITPGSPYGYTF. The CDR3 DNA reads as TGTGCCAGTAGTATAACCCCAGGCTCGCCCTATGGCTACACCTTC.

The gene calls are TRBV24-1 and TRBJ1-1; D not resolved. Trimming removed 0 bases from V and 0 bases from J, with 7 bases in between. Germline V gene sequence: CDR1 KGHDR, CDR2 SFDVKD. The CDR3 is 15 residues long. Here the CDR3 reads CATSDLVVMNTEAFF. The CDR3 DNA is TGTGCCACCAGTGATTTGGTCGTAATGAACACTGAAGCTTTCTTT.

This clone was seen just once. This sequence joins TRBV2 and TRBJ2-5; 11 bases align to TRBD2. Per the germline V gene, CDR1 is SNHLY and CDR2 is FYNNEI. V lost 7 bases to trimming and J lost 2 bases; unmatched junction nucleotides: 15. The CDR3 runs to 18 residues. In DNA, the CDR3 is TGTGCCAGCACGTACACTAGCGGGGGTAGACCTGCTCAAGAGACCCAGTACTTC. Protein product: CASTYTSGGRPAQETQYF.

J is TRBJ2-7 and V is TRBV27, with TRBD1 matching 9 bases. CDR3 length: 16 residues. V shed 4 bases and J 7 bases; nucleotides not matched to a gene: 14. Germline-derived CDR1 and CDR2 are MNHEY and SMNVEV (reference sequence). The CDR3 nucleotides are TGTGCCAGCAGTTCCCGGGACAGGGTAGTCGCGTGGGAGCAGTACTTC. Its protein is CASSSRDRVVAWEQYF.

J is TRBJ1-2 and V is TRBV27, with 9 positions matching TRBD1. V lost 5 bases and J lost 7; bases outside the gene matches: 11. Germline V gene data show CDR1 as MNHEY and CDR2 as SMNVEV (reference sequence). The CDR3 contains 15 residues. The CDR3 bases are TGTGCCAGCAGTCCATCCTTCGACAGGGGGGGTGGCTACACCTTC. It yields the protein CASSPSFDRGGGYTF.

This clone is a singleton in its sample. The V gene is TRBV9, the J gene TRBJ1-2; D remains ambiguous. The CDR3 runs 16 residues. Germline assignment: CDR1 SGDLS and CDR2 YYNGEE. The V end lost 2 bases, the J end lost 1 base, and 15 bases lay between the germline ends. The CDR3 DNA reads as TGTGCCAGCAGCGTGTCGGGAAGGGCTAATAACTATGGCTACACCTTC. It is translated as CASSVSGRANNYGYTF.

The chain couples TRBV5-6 to TRBJ2-3, with 12 bases aligning to TRBD2. Germline-derived CDR1 and CDR2 are SGHDT and YYEEEE. This CDR3 spans 19 amino acids. J was trimmed by 3 bases and V by 4 bases; bases with no gene match: 15. The CDR3 sequence is CASSVSSGGASIRTDTQYF. The CDR3 bases are TGTGCCAGCAGCGTATCTAGCGGGGGGGCCTCTATCAGGACAGATACGCAGTATTTT.

The chain links TRBV15 to TRBJ2-3; 9 bases are a match to TRBD2. CDR1 LNHNV and CDR2 YYDKDF come from the germline V gene (reference sequence). The CDR3 consists of 14 residues. V shed 8 bases and J 4 bases; nucleotides not matched to a gene: 7. CDR3 in amino acids: CATFNGGGADTQYF. DNA of the CDR3: TGTGCCACCTTCAACGGCGGGGGGGCAGATACGCAGTATTTT.

The rearrangement uses TRBV4-3 and TRBJ1-4; TRBD1 might be the D (6 bases). The V end was cut by 1 base, the J end by 6 bases, with 21 bases between. From germline, CDR1 is LGHNA and CDR2 YSLEER. The CDR3 loop spans 18 amino acids. The CDR3 protein is CASSQGGHGVEGDEKLFF. The CDR3, as DNA: TGCGCCAGCAGCCAAGGGGGACATGGGGTCGAGGGGGATGAAAAACTGTTTTTT.

The chain employs TRBV4-1 and TRBJ1-3; D unresolved. V lost 1 base and J 6 bases, leaving 13 bases between the germline ends. Germline CDR1 reads MGHRA; CDR2 reads YSYEKL. This CDR3 comprises 15 residues. CDR3 nucleotides: TGCGCCAGCAGCCAAGGGGGTACGGGAGAAAACACCATATATTTT. This encodes CASSQGGTGENTIYF.